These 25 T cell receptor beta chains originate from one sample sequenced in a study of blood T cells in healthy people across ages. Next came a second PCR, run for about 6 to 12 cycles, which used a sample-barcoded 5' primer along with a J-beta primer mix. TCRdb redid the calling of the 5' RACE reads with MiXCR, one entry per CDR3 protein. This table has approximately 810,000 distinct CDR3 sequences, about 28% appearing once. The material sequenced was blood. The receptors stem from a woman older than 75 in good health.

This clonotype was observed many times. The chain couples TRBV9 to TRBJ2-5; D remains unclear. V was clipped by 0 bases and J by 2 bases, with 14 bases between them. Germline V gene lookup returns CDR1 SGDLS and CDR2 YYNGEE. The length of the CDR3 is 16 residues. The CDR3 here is CASSVAWAESQETQYF. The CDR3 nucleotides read TGTGCCAGCAGCGTAGCTTGGGCGGAATCACAAGAGACCCAGTACTTC.

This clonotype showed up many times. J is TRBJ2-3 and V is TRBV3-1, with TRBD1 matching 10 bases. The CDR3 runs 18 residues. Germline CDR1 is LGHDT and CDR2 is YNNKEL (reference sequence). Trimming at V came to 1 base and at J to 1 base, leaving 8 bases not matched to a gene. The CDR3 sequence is CASSQAPTGTGGTDTQYF. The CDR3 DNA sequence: TGTGCCAGCAGCCAAGCGCCTACCGGGACAGGGGGCACAGATACGCAGTATTTT.

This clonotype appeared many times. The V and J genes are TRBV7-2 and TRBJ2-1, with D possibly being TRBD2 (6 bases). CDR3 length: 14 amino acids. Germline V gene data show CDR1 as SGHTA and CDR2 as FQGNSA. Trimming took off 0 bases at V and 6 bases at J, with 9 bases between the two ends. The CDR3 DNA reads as TGTGCCAGCAGCTTAGCGGACGGGGGCAATGAGCAGTTCTTC. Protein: CASSLADGGNEQFF.

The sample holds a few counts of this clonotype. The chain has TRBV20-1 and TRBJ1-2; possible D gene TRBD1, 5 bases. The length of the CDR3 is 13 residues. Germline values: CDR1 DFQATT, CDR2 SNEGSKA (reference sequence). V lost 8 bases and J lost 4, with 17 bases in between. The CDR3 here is CSSSPRQSYGYTF. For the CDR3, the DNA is TGCAGTTCCTCCCCTCGACAGTCCTATGGCTACACCTTC.

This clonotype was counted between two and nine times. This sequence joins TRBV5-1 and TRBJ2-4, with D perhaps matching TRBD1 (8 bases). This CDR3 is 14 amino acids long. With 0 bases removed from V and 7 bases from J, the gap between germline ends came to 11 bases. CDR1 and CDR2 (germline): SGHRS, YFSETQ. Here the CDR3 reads CASSLEQGGNIQYF. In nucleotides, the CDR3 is TGCGCCAGCAGCTTGGAACAGGGGGGGAACATTCAGTACTTC. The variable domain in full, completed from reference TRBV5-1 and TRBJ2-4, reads KAGVTQTPRYLIKTRGQQVTLSCSPISGHRSVSWYQQTPGQGLQFLFEYFSETQRNKGNFPGRFSGRQFSNSRSEMNVSTLELGDSALYLCASSLEQGGNIQYFGAGTRLSVL.

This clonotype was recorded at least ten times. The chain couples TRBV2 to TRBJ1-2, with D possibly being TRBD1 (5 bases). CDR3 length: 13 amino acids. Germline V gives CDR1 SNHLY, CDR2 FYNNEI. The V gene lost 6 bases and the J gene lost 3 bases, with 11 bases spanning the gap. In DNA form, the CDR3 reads TGTGCCAGCAGGAGGGGCAGGGACTATGGCTACACCTTC. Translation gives CASRRGRDYGYTF.

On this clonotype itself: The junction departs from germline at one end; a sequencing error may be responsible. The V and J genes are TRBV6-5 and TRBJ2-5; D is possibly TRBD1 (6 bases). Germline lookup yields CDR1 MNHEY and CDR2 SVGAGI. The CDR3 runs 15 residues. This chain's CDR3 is CASSRTGMGQETQVF. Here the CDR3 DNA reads TGTGCCAGCAGTCGAACAGGGATGGGGCAAGAGACCCAGGTCTTC.

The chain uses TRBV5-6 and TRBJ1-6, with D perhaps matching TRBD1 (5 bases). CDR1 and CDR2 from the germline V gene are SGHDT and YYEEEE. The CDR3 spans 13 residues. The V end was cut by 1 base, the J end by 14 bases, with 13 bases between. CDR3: CASSLSWGETLHF. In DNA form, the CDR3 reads TGTGCCAGCAGCTTGAGTTGGGGCGAAACCCTCCACTTT.

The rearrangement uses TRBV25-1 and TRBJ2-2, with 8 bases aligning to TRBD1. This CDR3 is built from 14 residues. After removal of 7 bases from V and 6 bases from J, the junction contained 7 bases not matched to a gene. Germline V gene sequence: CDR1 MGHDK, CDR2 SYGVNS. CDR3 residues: CASIPGTGAGELFF. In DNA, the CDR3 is TGTGCCAGCATCCCCGGGACAGGAGCCGGGGAGCTGTTTTTT.

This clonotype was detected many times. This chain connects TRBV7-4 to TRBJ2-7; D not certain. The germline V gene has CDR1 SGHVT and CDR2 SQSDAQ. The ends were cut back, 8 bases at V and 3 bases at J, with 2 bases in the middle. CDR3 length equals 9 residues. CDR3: CASLYEQYF. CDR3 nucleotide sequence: TGTGCCAGCCTCTACGAGCAGTACTTC.

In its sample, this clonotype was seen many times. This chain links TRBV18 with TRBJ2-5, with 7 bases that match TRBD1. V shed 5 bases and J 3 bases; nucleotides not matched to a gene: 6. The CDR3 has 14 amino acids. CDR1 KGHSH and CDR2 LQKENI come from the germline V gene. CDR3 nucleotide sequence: TGTGCCAGCTCAAGGGGACAGCTCAAAGAGACCCAGTACTTC. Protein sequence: CASSRGQLKETQYF.

DNA of the CDR3: TGCAGTGCTAGACGGAAGGGAAGCAATCAGCCCCAGCATTTT. Amino acid sequence: CSARRKGSNQPQHF. This chain connects TRBV20-1 to TRBJ1-5, with D uncertain. Trimming pared 2 bases from V and 1 base from J, leaving 9 bases between. CDR3 size: 14 residues. Germline V gene sequence: CDR1 DFQATT, CDR2 SNEGSKA (reference sequence).

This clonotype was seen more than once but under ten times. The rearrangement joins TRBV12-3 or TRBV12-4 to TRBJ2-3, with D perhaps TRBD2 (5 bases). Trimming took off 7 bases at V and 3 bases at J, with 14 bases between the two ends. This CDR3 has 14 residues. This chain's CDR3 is CASITRGRTDTQYF. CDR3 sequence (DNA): TGTGCCAGCATCACTAGAGGGAGAACAGATACGCAGTATTTT.

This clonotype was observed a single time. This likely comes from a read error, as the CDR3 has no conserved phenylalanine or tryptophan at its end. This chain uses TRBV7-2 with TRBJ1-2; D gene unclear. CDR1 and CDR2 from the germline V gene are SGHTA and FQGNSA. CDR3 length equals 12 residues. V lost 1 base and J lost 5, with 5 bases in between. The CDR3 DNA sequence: TGTGCCAGCAGCTTAGGAACGTATGGCTACACCTGC. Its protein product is CASSLGTYGYTC.

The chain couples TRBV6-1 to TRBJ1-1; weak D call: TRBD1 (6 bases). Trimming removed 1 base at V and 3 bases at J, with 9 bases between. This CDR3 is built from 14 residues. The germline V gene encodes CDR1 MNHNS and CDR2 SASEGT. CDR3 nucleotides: TGTGCCAGCAGTGAAGGGCCAGGGGACACTGAAGCTTTCTTT. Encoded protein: CASSEGPGDTEAFF.

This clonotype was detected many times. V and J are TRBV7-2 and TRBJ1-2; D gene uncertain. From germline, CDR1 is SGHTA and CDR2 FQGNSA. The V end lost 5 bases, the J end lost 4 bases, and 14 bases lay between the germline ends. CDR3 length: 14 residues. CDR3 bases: TGTGCCAGCAGCCTTGCCAAGGGAGGCTATGGCTACACCTTC. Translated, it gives CASSLAKGGYGYTF.

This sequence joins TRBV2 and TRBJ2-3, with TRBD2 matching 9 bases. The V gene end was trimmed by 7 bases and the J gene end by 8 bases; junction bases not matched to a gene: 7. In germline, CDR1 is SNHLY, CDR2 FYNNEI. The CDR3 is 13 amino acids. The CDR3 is CASNSGGFRTQYF. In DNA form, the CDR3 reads TGTGCCAGCAACAGCGGGGGGTTTCGTACGCAGTATTTT.

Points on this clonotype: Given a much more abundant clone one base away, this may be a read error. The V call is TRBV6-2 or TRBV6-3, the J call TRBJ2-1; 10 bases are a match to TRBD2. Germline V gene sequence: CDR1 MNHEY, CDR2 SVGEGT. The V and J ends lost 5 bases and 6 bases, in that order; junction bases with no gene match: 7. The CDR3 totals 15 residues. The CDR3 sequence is CASSHRGLARNEQFF. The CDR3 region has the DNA TGTGCCAGCAGTCATAGGGGACTAGCGCGCAATGAGCAGTTCTTC.

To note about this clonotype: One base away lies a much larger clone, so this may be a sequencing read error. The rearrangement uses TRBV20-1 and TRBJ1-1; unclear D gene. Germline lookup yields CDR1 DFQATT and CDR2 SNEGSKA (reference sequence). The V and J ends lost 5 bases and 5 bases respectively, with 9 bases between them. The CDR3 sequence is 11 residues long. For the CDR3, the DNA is TGCAGTGCTCCTCTAAGGACTGAAGCTTTCTTT. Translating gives CSAPLRTEAFF.

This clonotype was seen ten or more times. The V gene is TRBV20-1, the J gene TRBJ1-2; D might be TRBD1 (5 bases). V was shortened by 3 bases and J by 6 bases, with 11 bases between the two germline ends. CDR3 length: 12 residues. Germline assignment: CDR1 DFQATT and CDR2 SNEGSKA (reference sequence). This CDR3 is CSASWGPNGYTF. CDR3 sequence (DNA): TGCAGTGCTAGTTGGGGACCAAATGGCTACACCTTC.

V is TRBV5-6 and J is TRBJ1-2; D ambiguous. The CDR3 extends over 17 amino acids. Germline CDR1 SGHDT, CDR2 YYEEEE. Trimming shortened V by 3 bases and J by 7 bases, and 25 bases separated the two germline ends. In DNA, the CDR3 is TGTGCCAGCAGCTATACGGGCGGCAGTCCAGAGATTGGTGGCTACACCTTC. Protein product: CASSYTGGSPEIGGYTF.

CDR3 residues: CASSRRQVADTDYEQYF. The CDR3 DNA sequence: TGTGCCAGCAGCCGTAGACAGGTGGCGGATACAGACTACGAGCAGTACTTC. The chain recombines TRBV27 with TRBJ2-7, with D maybe TRBD1 (6 bases). The germline V and J ends were trimmed by 6 bases and 3 bases, with 24 bases remaining between them. The CDR3 has 17 residues. The germline V gene has CDR1 MNHEY and CDR2 SMNVEV (reference sequence).

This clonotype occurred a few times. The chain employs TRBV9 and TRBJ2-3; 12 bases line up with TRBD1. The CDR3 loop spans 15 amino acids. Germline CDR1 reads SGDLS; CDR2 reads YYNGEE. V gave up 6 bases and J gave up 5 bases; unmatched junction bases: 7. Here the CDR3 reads CASTLGQGAGDTQYF. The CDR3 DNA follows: TGTGCCAGCACCCTGGGACAGGGGGCTGGAGATACGCAGTATTTT.

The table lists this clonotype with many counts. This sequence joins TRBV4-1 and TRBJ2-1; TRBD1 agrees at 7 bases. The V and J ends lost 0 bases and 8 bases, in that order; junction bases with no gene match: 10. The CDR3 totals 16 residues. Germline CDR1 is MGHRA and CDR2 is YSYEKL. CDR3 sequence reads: CASSQDRGQRRDEQFF. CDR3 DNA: TGCGCCAGCAGCCAAGATAGGGGACAGCGAAGAGATGAGCAGTTCTTC.

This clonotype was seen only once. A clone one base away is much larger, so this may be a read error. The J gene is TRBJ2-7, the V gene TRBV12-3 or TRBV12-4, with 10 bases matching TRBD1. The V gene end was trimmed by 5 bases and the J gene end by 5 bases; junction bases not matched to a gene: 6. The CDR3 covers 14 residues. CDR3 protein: CASSVTGGWDEQYF. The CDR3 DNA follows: TGTGCCAGCAGTGTGACAGGGGGCTGGGACGAGCAGTACTTC.